This TCR beta chain was captured in a study of shared clonotypes between healthy human individuals. Only in-frame clones appear in the TCRdb table, and some are missing; sequencing was by immunoSEQ multiplex PCR. Here the sample spans a few hundred thousand clones, around 95% being singletons. J lost 3 bases, V lost 5 bases, and 7 bases had no gene match. This CDR3 region has 17 residues. From germline, CDR1 is MNHEY and CDR2 SMNVEV (reference sequence). Naive CD8 populations comprised CD45RO-negative cells positively selected for CCR7, excluding terminally differentiated effector memory CD45RA+ cells.

This receptor was obtained from a woman in her 30s in good health. This chain connects TRBV27 to TRBJ2-1; TRBD2 aligns across 13 bases. The material sequenced was naive CD8+ T cells sorted from blood. DNA of the CDR3: TGTGCCAGCAGTCAAGGGACTAGCGGGGAGATCTACAATGAGCAGTTCTTC. Translating gives CASSQGTSGEIYNEQFF.